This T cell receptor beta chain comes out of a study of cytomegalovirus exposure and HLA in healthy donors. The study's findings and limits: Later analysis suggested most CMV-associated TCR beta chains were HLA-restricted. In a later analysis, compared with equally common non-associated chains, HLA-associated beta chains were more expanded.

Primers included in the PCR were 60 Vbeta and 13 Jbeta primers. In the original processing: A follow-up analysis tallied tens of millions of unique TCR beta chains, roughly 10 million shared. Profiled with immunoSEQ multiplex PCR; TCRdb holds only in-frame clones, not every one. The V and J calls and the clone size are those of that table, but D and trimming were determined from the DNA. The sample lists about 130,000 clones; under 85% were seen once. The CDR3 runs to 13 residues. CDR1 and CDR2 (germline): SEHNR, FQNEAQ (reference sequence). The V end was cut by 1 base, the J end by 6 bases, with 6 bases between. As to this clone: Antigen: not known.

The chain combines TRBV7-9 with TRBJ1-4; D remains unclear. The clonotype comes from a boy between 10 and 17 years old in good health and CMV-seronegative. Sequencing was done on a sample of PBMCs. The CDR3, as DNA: TGTGCCAGCAGCTTAGGCCGGTATGAAAAACTGTTTTTT. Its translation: CASSLGRYEKLFF.